This TCR beta chain comes out of a study of blood T cells in healthy people across ages. Details on this clonotype: What it recognizes is unknown.

Each donor had around 9.2 milliliters of peripheral blood drawn. Sample-barcoded 5' priming and a J-beta primer mix drove a second PCR of roughly 7 to 11 cycles. TCRdb analysed the 5' RACE reads with MiXCR anew, one entry per CDR3 protein. Here the sample spans 1,300,000 or so distinct CDR3 sequences, approximately 59% being singletons. CDR1 SNHLY and CDR2 FYNNEI come from the germline V gene. The CDR3 runs to 14 residues. The ends were cut back, 5 bases at V and 0 bases at J, with 11 bases in the middle. Overall study findings and caveats: Older individuals had lower TCR beta diversity per million T cells (the decline was roughly linear).

The chain employs TRBV2 and TRBJ2-7, with D uncertain. This sequence originates from a man aged 18 to 30 in good health. Material: blood. The CDR3 reads CASSRMENSYEQYF. DNA of the CDR3: TGTGCCAGCAGTCGGATGGAAAACTCCTACGAGCAGTACTTC.